This T cell receptor beta chain was identified during a study of blood T cell repertoires in COVID-19. Here immunoSEQ multiplex PCR was the method, and the copy in TCRdb shows in-frame clones only, minus some. The sample lists about 84,000 clones; 83% were seen once. Trimming took 0 bases from V and 2 from J; bases not matched to a gene: 5. The CDR3 is made up of 16 amino acids. CDR1 is SGDLS, CDR2 YYNGEE, per germline. V usage is TRBV9 and J usage is TRBJ2-1; 7 nucleotides align to TRBD2. The sample comprised peripheral blood. This TCR was sampled from an elderly man with active or convalescent COVID-19. CDR3 sequence (DNA): TGTGCCAGCAGCGTAGCTAGCGGACTAGCCTACAATGAGCAGTTCTTC. Protein product: CASSVASGLAYNEQFF.